Below, 11 T cell receptor beta chains from the same sample are listed, as sequenced in a study of response to subunit inactivated influenza vaccine. MiXCR was run by TCRdb on the RT-PCR reads, yielding one entry per CDR3 protein. The sample lists 200,000 to 250,000 distinct CDR3 sequences, 9% to 15% occurring once. The sequences come from non-naive T cells sorted from PBMCs, collected 14 days before vaccination. These receptor sequences come from a man aged 45-65 years who received an inactivated influenza vaccine.

Points on this clonotype: A much more abundant neighbour one base away suggests this may be a read error. The J gene is TRBJ2-1, the V gene TRBV6-4, with 12 positions matching TRBD2. The germline gives CDR1 MRHNA, CDR2 SNTAGT. The CDR3 is 17 residues long. Here the CDR3 reads CAISLVLLAGGSNEQFF. As DNA, the CDR3 is TGTGCCATCAGTCTTGTACTACTAGCGGGGGGTAGCAATGAGCAGTTCTTC.

This clonotype was seen only a few times. This chain connects TRBV10-3 to TRBJ1-5; no definite D call. CDR1 and CDR2 (germline): ENHRY, SYGVKD. The CDR3 spans 13 residues. V lost 4 bases, J lost 4 bases, and 8 bases lay in between. The CDR3 spells CAISATANQPQHF. CDR3 sequence (DNA): TGTGCCATCAGTGCGACTGCTAATCAGCCCCAGCATTTT.

CDR3 protein: CASSLETGYNSPLHF. The DNA for the CDR3 is TGTGCCAGCAGCTTGGAGACAGGCTATAATTCACCCCTCCACTTT. V usage is TRBV5-5 and J usage is TRBJ1-6; a possible D gene is TRBD1 (6 bases). CDR3 length equals 15 residues. The V gene's germline CDR1 is SGHKS and CDR2 YYEKEE (reference sequence). Trimming took 0 bases from V and 3 from J, leaving 7 bases between them.

Concerning this clonotype: Relative to the germline gene, one junction end is altered; a read error may explain this. The V call is TRBV12-3 or TRBV12-4, the J call TRBJ2-1, with a tentative D call TRBD2 (6 bases). The CDR3 extends over 13 amino acids. CDR3 in DNA: TGTGCCAGCAGTTACGTGTCGGGGGATGAGCAGATCTTC. It specifies CASSYVSGDEQIF.

This clonotype was detected a few times. The chain employs TRBV27 and TRBJ2-2, with D unresolved. Germline CDR1 MNHEY, CDR2 SMNVEV (reference sequence). The CDR3 extends over 12 amino acids. Between the trimmed V and J ends, which lost 6 bases and 7 bases, there was a span of 9 bases. CDR3 residues: CASRATVGELFF. The CDR3 region has the DNA TGTGCCAGCAGGGCTACTGTCGGGGAGCTGTTTTTT.

This clonotype was picked up a small number of times. The rearrangement links TRBV20-1 to TRBJ1-5, with D perhaps TRBD1 (5 bases). Germline V gene data show CDR1 as DFQATT and CDR2 as SNEGSKA (reference sequence). The CDR3 sequence is 16 residues long. Deletions cut 2 bases from V and 0 bases from J, with 14 bases between. CDR3 amino acids: CSARRGTLRSNQPQHF. CDR3 coding DNA: TGCAGTGCTAGACGAGGGACCCTCCGTAGCAATCAGCCCCAGCATTTT.

In its sample, this clonotype was seen many times. The chain joins TRBV6-2 or TRBV6-3 to TRBJ2-1, with TRBD1 as a possible D gene (6 bases). CDR1 is MNHEY, CDR2 SVGEGT, per germline. V was clipped by 8 bases and J by 7 bases, with 15 bases between them. This CDR3 is built from 13 residues. CDR3 amino acids: CASSGQSRNEQFF. CDR3 DNA sequence: TGTGCCAGCTCCGGACAGAGCAGGAATGAGCAGTTCTTC.

This clonotype has a handful of counts. The chain is built from TRBV20-1 and TRBJ2-3; D gene ambiguous. CDR3 length equals 14 residues. Germline V gene data show CDR1 as DFQATT and CDR2 as SNEGSKA (reference sequence). The V and J ends lost 5 bases and 1 base respectively, with 13 bases between them. CDR3 in amino acids: CSAVPGAGTDTQYF. The CDR3 DNA sequence: TGCAGTGCTGTCCCAGGAGCAGGCACAGATACGCAGTATTTT.

This chain connects TRBV3-1 to TRBJ2-7; D call uncertain. The CDR3 length is 14 residues. Germline V gene sequence: CDR1 LGHDT, CDR2 YNNKEL (reference sequence). V gave up 4 bases and J gave up 3 bases, with 13 bases separating them. CDR3 DNA sequence: TGTGCCAGCAGCCGGGATCTACCCAACTACGAGCAGTACTTC. Translated: CASSRDLPNYEQYF.

The V gene is TRBV4-3, the J gene TRBJ2-7, with TRBD1 as a possible D gene (6 bases). The CDR3 covers 13 residues. Germline CDR1 LGHNA, CDR2 YSLEER. Trimming cost V 1 base and J 5 bases, with 9 bases left between them. CDR3 region: CASSQGRGNEQYF. The CDR3 DNA is TGCGCCAGCAGCCAAGGCAGGGGAAACGAGCAGTACTTC.

This clonotype has more than one count but fewer than ten. The V gene is TRBV12-3 or TRBV12-4, the J gene TRBJ2-1; D tentatively fits TRBD1 or TRBD2 (5 bases each). Trimming took 7 bases from V and 5 from J, leaving 12 bases between them. This CDR3 is 13 amino acids long. The CDR3 protein is CASNSGTNNEQFF. DNA of the CDR3: TGTGCCAGCAATTCCGGGACCAACAATGAGCAGTTCTTC.